One and the same sample provided the 32 T cell receptor beta chains below, sequenced in a study of OX40 agonist ivuxolimab in advanced cancers. Measured with immunoSEQ multiplex PCR; TCRdb has only the in-frame clones, and not every one. The profile shows roughly 90,000 clones, about 89% of them singletons. The material was CD4+ or CD8+ T cells sorted from blood, obtained in a trial of the OX40 agonist ivuxolimab. These TCRs come from an adult with an advanced solid tumor such as melanoma, head and neck, liver or kidney cancer.

This rearrangement joins TRBV29-1 to TRBJ1-4, with a weak D call TRBD1 (6 bases). The germline V and J ends were trimmed by 7 bases and 8 bases, with 11 bases remaining between them. The CDR3 extends over 11 amino acids. The V gene's germline CDR1 is SQVTM and CDR2 ANQGSEA. DNA of the CDR3: TGCAGCGGATACGACAGGGAAAAACTGTTTTTT. The encoded protein is CSGYDREKLFF.

The genes are TRBV7-6 and TRBJ2-1; possibly TRBD1 or TRBD2 for D (7 bases each). The CDR3 is 15 amino acids. The germline CDR1 and CDR2 sequences are SGHVS and FNYEAQ. Deletions cut 5 bases from V and 0 bases from J, with 11 bases between. CDR3 in DNA: TGTGCCAGCAGCAGCGGGACAGCCTCCTACAATGAGCAGTTCTTC. It codes for CASSSGTASYNEQFF. Full variable domain (outside the CDR3, taken from reference TRBV7-6 and TRBJ2-1): GAGVSQSPRYKVTKRGQDVALRCDPISGHVSLYWYRQALGQGPEFLTYFNYEAQQDKSGLPNDRFSAERPEGSISTLTIQRTEQRDSAMYRCASSSGTASYNEQFFGPGTRLTVL.

The gene calls are TRBV6-6 and TRBJ2-7, with D hard to call. The CDR3 spans 13 residues. V lost 4 bases and J lost 0, with 7 bases in between. The V gene's germline CDR1 is MNHNY and CDR2 SVGAGI (reference sequence). CDR3 bases: TGTGCCAGCAGTTCGTCTATCTCCTACGAGCAGTACTTC. This encodes CASSSSISYEQYF.

The genes are TRBV28 and TRBJ2-1; D is unclear. There are 12 residues in the CDR3. Trimming shortened V by 6 bases and J by 8 bases, and 11 bases separated the two germline ends. The germline V gene has CDR1 MDHEN and CDR2 SYDVKM. Here the CDR3 reads CASRPKLDEQFF. CDR3 nucleotides: TGTGCCAGCAGGCCTAAATTGGATGAGCAGTTCTTC.

This rearrangement joins TRBV5-5 to TRBJ2-7, with TRBD2 identical over 8 bases. Trimming cost V 0 bases and J 7 bases; bases outside gene matches: 18. This CDR3 has 18 amino acids. Germline assignment: CDR1 SGHKS and CDR2 YYEKEE (reference sequence). The CDR3 coding sequence is TGTGCCAGCAGCTTGGCGCCTTTGGCGGGAGGCGCGTTGGGAGAGCAGTACTTC. Amino acid sequence: CASSLAPLAGGALGEQYF. The entire variable domain, with the rest obtained from reference TRBV5-5 and TRBJ2-7, is as follows: DAGVTQSPTHLIKTRGQQVTLRCSPISGHKSVSWYQQVLGQGPQFIFQYYEKEERGRGNFPDRFSARQFPNYSSELNVNALLLGDSALYLCASSLAPLAGGALGEQYFGPGTRLTVT.

The J gene is TRBJ2-3, the V gene TRBV30, with D maybe TRBD1 (5 bases). Germline assignment: CDR1 GTSNPN and CDR2 SVGIG (reference sequence). V was cut by 0 bases and J by 0 bases, with 13 bases left in between. This CDR3 is 16 amino acids long. The CDR3: CAWSVSRGPSTDTQYF. The CDR3 DNA reads as TGTGCCTGGAGTGTAAGTAGGGGCCCTAGCACAGATACGCAGTATTTT.

This rearrangement joins TRBV18 to TRBJ2-4; TRBD2 matches at 11 bases. V shed 1 base and J 3 bases; nucleotides not matched to a gene: 2. The CDR3 covers 16 residues. Germline V gene data show CDR1 as KGHSH and CDR2 as LQKENI. The CDR3 reads CASSPRLAGGKNIQYF. For the CDR3, the DNA is TGTGCCAGCTCACCACGTCTAGCGGGGGGCAAAAACATTCAGTACTTC.

The genes are TRBV9 and TRBJ2-2; 13 nucleotides agree with TRBD2. Germline CDR1 reads SGDLS; CDR2 reads YYNGEE. CDR3 length equals 16 residues. With V trimmed by 3 bases and J by 9 bases, 8 bases remained unmatched. The DNA for the CDR3 is TGTGCCAGCAGCGGGGGGACTAGCGGGAATTTGCGGGAGCTGTTTTTT. Amino acid sequence: CASSGGTSGNLRELFF.

In its sample, this clone was seen once. The V and J genes are TRBV10-2 and TRBJ2-6; D gene unclear. V dropped 10 bases and J dropped 4 bases, with 8 bases sitting between them. Germline CDR1 is WSHSY and CDR2 is SAAADI. The CDR3 totals 12 residues. The CDR3, as DNA: TGCGCCATCCTGGGGGGGGCCAACGTCCTGACTTTC. Amino acids: CAILGGANVLTF.

This chain connects TRBV7-3 to TRBJ2-6; no firm D call. The CDR3 sequence is 17 residues long. Germline CDR1 SGHTA, CDR2 FQGTGA. V was pared by 1 base and J by 0 bases, with 10 bases between. CDR3 protein: CASSLNSPSSGANVLTF. CDR3 DNA sequence: TGTGCCAGCAGCTTAAACAGCCCTAGCTCTGGGGCCAACGTCCTGACTTTC.

V is TRBV6-6 and J is TRBJ1-1; possibly TRBD1 for D (5 bases). CDR1 is MNHNY and CDR2 is SVGAGI in the germline V gene (reference sequence). V was shortened by 5 bases and J by 2 bases, with 18 bases between the two germline ends. CDR3 length: 16 amino acids. In DNA form, the CDR3 reads TGTGCCAGCAGTACCCCGGGGGGTGCTAAAAACACTGAAGCTTTCTTT. It codes for CASSTPGGAKNTEAFF.

This clone was seen only once. This chain joins TRBV30 and TRBJ1-2; D call uncertain. The CDR3 runs to 12 residues. The ends were cut back, 1 base at V and 3 bases at J, with 6 bases in the middle. From germline, CDR1 is GTSNPN and CDR2 SVGIG (reference sequence). The CDR3 region has the DNA TGTGCCTGGAGTGGCGTATACTATGGCTACACCTTC. Translating gives CAWSGVYYGYTF.

The chain couples TRBV28 to TRBJ2-5, with a tentative D call TRBD2 (6 bases). V was trimmed by 8 bases and J by 1 base, leaving 17 bases between them. The CDR3 length is 15 residues. CDR1 is MDHEN, CDR2 SYDVKM, per germline. As DNA, the CDR3 is TGTGCCAGCGTTGTTGGGGGGTTGGGCCAAGAGACCCAGTACTTC. Translated: CASVVGGLGQETQYF.

The chain joins TRBV6-4 to TRBJ2-1, with TRBD2 matching 14 bases. The CDR3 is 15 residues long. CDR1 is MRHNA, CDR2 SNTAGT, per germline. V was pared by 6 bases and J by 8 bases, with 6 bases of the junction left unmatched. CDR3 sequence (DNA): TGTGCCAGCAGCGTGGGACTAGCGGGAGTCTATGAGCAGTTCTTC. Protein sequence: CASSVGLAGVYEQFF.

This clone was found once. The J gene is TRBJ2-7, the V gene TRBV28; D call uncertain. CDR3 length: 12 residues. V dropped 10 bases and J dropped 6 bases, with 16 bases sitting between them. Germline V CDR1 and CDR2: MDHEN, SYDVKM. This CDR3 reads CAIGKGLGEQYF. The CDR3 DNA follows: TGTGCCATTGGGAAGGGATTGGGCGAGCAGTACTTC. The full variable domain, its missing parts supplied by reference TRBV28 and TRBJ2-7, is DVKVTQSSRYLVKRTGEKVFLECVQDMDHENMFWYRQDPGLGLRLIYFSYDVKMKEKGDIPEGYSVSREKKERFSLILESASTNQTSMYLCAIGKGLGEQYFGPGTRLTVT.

This chain links TRBV10-3 with TRBJ1-4; D is undetermined. The CDR3 totals 16 residues. CDR1 is ENHRY and CDR2 is SYGVKD in the germline V gene. The V and J ends lost 3 bases and 7 bases respectively, with 18 bases between them. The CDR3 DNA reads TGTGCCATCAGTGAAGGGTCGCAGGCTTGGGGTGAAAAACTGTTTTTT. As protein: CAISEGSQAWGEKLFF.

A word on this clone: The junction shows a germline mismatch at one end, possibly a read error. The gene calls are TRBV6-5 and TRBJ1-5; the D is unclear. Germline V gene sequence: CDR1 MNHEY, CDR2 SVGAGI. The CDR3 loop spans 11 amino acids. CDR3 sequence: CASGYIQPQHF. CDR3 sequence (DNA): TGTGCCAGCGGTTATATTCAGCCCCAGCATTTT.

The rearrangement links TRBV11-2 to TRBJ2-7; TRBD1 aligns across 9 bases. The trim removed 7 bases at V and 4 bases at J, leaving 8 bases unmatched. The CDR3 consists of 14 residues. CDR1 is SGHAT and CDR2 is FQNNGV in the germline V gene. CDR3 protein: CASIAGTGKYEQYF. CDR3 bases: TGTGCCAGCATCGCCGGGACAGGGAAATACGAGCAGTACTTC. Full variable domain (rest looked up from reference TRBV11-2 and TRBJ2-7): EAGVAQSPRYKIIEKRQSVAFWCNPISGHATLYWYQQILGQGPKLLIQFQNNGVVDDSQLPKDRFSAERLKGVDSTLKIQPAKLEDSAVYLCASIAGTGKYEQYFGPGTRLTVT.

The V gene is TRBV9, the J gene TRBJ1-1, with D possibly being TRBD1 (6 bases). The CDR3 spans 11 residues. Trimming took 5 bases from V and 5 from J, leaving 7 bases between them. From germline, CDR1 is SGDLS and CDR2 YYNGEE. CDR3 region: CASSQGTEAFF. In DNA, the CDR3 is TGTGCCAGCAGTCAGGGGACTGAAGCTTTCTTT. Filled out from reference TRBV9 and TRBJ1-1, the complete variable domain reads DSGVTQTPKHLITATGQRVTLRCSPRSGDLSVYWYQQSLDQGLQFLIQYYNGEERAKGNILERFSAQQFPDLHSELNLSSLELGDSALYFCASSQGTEAFFGQGTRLTVV.

As regards this clone: A junction boundary mismatches the germline segment, possibly from a read error. The CDR3 sequence: CASSPKRDLTYTQYF. The CDR3 DNA sequence: TGTGCCAGCAGTCCGAAGCGGGACCTCACATATACGCAGTATTTT. The chain couples TRBV6-1 to TRBJ2-3; 7 nucleotides agree with TRBD2. Germline V CDR1 and CDR2: MNHNS, SASEGT. The CDR3 covers 15 residues.

The chain recombines TRBV27 with TRBJ1-5; D is unclear. The V gene lost 4 bases and the J gene lost 3 bases, with 4 bases spanning the gap. The CDR3 loop spans 12 amino acids. Germline V gene sequence: CDR1 MNHEY, CDR2 SMNVEV (reference sequence). CDR3 sequence: CASSSVNQPQHF. The CDR3 nucleotides are TGTGCCAGCAGTTCCGTCAATCAGCCCCAGCATTTT.

This clone was counted once. The V and J genes are TRBV10-3 and TRBJ1-2, with 8 bases lining up with TRBD1. The CDR3 has 18 residues. The V and J ends lost 0 bases and 3 bases, in that order; junction bases with no gene match: 12. Germline V CDR1 and CDR2: ENHRY, SYGVKD. CDR3 bases: TGTGCCATCAGTGAGTCGCGTACTGGACAGGGAATCGACTATGGCTACACCTTC. Residues: CAISESRTGQGIDYGYTF.

The V call is TRBV28, the J call TRBJ2-5; 10 bases agree with TRBD1. The end of the DNA fits TRBJ2-7 better, so the J call may be wrong. Germline assignment: CDR1 MDHEN and CDR2 SYDVKM. This CDR3 has 16 residues. The CDR3 reads CASSLRDRGNIYEQYF. CDR3 bases: TGTGCCAGCAGTCTCCGGGACAGGGGAAACATCTACGAGCAGTACTTC.

V and J are TRBV7-9 and TRBJ2-5; a weak D match, TRBD1 (6 bases). This CDR3 spans 15 amino acids. The V and J ends lost 1 base and 5 bases respectively, with 14 bases between them. Germline CDR1 and CDR2: SEHNR and FQNEAQ (reference sequence). The CDR3 protein is CASSLGVRGMETQYF. The CDR3 DNA reads as TGTGCCAGCAGCTTAGGGGTCAGGGGTATGGAGACCCAGTACTTC. The full variable domain, its missing parts supplied by reference TRBV7-9 and TRBJ2-5, is DTGVSQNPRHKITKRGQNVTFRCDPISEHNRLYWYRQTLGQGPEFLTYFQNEAQLEKSRLLSDRFSAERPKGSFSTLEIQRTEQGDSAMYLCASSLGVRGMETQYFGPGTRLLVL.

This clone was recorded only once. The genes are TRBV20-1 and TRBJ1-5; D not resolved. The CDR3 runs to 9 residues. V lost 4 bases and J lost 5, with 0 bases in between. Per the germline V gene, CDR1 is DFQATT and CDR2 is SNEGSKA (reference sequence). Here the CDR3 reads CSANQPQHF. Written as DNA, the CDR3 is TGCAGTGCTAATCAGCCCCAGCATTTT.

This CDR3 reads CASIWRQGVIETQYF. The CDR3 DNA reads as TGCGCCAGCATCTGGAGGCAGGGGGTCATAGAGACCCAGTACTTC. This chain uses TRBV5-1 with TRBJ2-5; 7 bases agree with TRBD1. Looked up from germline, CDR1 is SGHRS and CDR2 is YFSETQ. The V gene end was trimmed by 6 bases and the J gene end by 4 bases; junction bases not matched to a gene: 12. The CDR3 consists of 15 residues.

The chain carries TRBV7-9 and TRBJ1-2; D gene ambiguous. The V and J ends lost 4 bases and 8 bases respectively, with 23 bases between them. CDR1 and CDR2 from the germline V gene are SEHNR and FQNEAQ (reference sequence). The CDR3 is 16 amino acids. CDR3: CASSSSNQVVVLGYTF. DNA for the CDR3: TGTGCCAGCAGCTCCTCTAACCAGGTCGTTGTCTTGGGCTACACCTTC.

The chain has TRBV11-2 and TRBJ2-5; 7 bases are shared with TRBD1. V dropped 2 bases and J dropped 5; count of bases not matched to a gene: 5. The germline V gene has CDR1 SGHAT and CDR2 FQNNGV. The CDR3 spans 14 residues. The CDR3 sequence: CASSLLAGGETQYF. Written as DNA, the CDR3 is TGTGCCAGCAGCTTATTGGCAGGGGGTGAGACCCAGTACTTC.

V gene TRBV6-1 combines with J gene TRBJ2-3; the match to TRBD2 covers 11 bases. Germline V lookup: CDR1 MNHNS, CDR2 SASEGT. CDR3 size: 16 residues. J lost 6 bases, V lost 4 bases, and 9 bases had no gene match. CDR3: CASSGSLAGGADTQYF. The CDR3 DNA sequence: TGTGCCAGCAGTGGGTCGTTAGCGGGAGGGGCGGATACGCAGTATTTT.

This rearrangement joins TRBV7-9 to TRBJ2-1; possible D gene TRBD2, 6 bases. CDR3 length: 15 amino acids. With 5 bases removed from V and 4 bases from J, the gap between germline ends came to 15 bases. Looked up from germline, CDR1 is SEHNR and CDR2 is FQNEAQ (reference sequence). CDR3 nucleotide sequence: TGTGCCAGCAGCCCGCGACTAGTACGGTACAATGAGCAGTTCTTC. It is translated as CASSPRLVRYNEQFF.

The chain joins TRBV5-1 to TRBJ1-1, with TRBD1 matching 9 bases. J was trimmed by 7 bases and V by 4 bases; bases with no gene match: 11. Germline V gene sequence: CDR1 SGHRS, CDR2 YFSETQ. This CDR3 is 15 amino acids long. CDR3 sequence: CASSPTQGAGGEAFF. As DNA, the CDR3 is TGCGCCAGCAGCCCGACACAGGGGGCTGGAGGTGAAGCTTTCTTT.

The gene calls are TRBV28 and TRBJ1-3; 7 bases line up with TRBD1. The CDR3 is made up of 14 amino acids. Germline CDR1 MDHEN, CDR2 SYDVKM. With V trimmed by 6 bases and J by 8 bases, 10 bases remained unmatched. The CDR3 protein is CASRYQDRSDTIYF. As DNA, the CDR3 is TGTGCCAGCAGATACCAGGACAGGTCGGACACCATATATTTT.